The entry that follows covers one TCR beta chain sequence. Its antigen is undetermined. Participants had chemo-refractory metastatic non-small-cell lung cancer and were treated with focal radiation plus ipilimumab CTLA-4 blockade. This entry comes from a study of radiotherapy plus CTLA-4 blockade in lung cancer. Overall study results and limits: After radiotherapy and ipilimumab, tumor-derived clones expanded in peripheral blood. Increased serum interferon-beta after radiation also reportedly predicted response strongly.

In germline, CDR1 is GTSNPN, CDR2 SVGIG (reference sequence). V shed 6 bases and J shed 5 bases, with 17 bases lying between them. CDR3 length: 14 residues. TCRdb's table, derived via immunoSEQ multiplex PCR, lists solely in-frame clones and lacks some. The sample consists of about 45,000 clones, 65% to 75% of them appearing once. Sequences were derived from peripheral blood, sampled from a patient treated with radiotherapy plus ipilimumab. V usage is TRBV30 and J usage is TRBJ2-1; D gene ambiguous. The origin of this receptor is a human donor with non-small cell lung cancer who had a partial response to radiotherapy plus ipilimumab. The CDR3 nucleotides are TGTGCCTGTACTCCAAGCGCGATCGACAATGAGCAGTTCTTC. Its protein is CACTPSAIDNEQFF.